The rows below give T cell receptor beta chains drawn from one sample of a study of T cells after yellow fever vaccination. Using its own MiXCR run on the 5' RACE reads, TCRdb lists one record per CDR3 protein. Of 450,000 to 600,000 distinct CDR3 sequences in the sample, around 16% were seen once. Here the sequenced sample was PBMCs, taken 4 to 5 days after the first yellow fever vaccination. The receptors were sampled from a young man who received the YFV17D yellow fever vaccine. Each CDR3 is given with its conserved first and last residue. A row's size may be missing; if present it is once, few, many or a size class.

clone_size: few; j_call: TRBJ2-5; v_call: TRBV5-1; cdr3_aa: CASSQSGGGETQYF
clone_size: few; j_call: TRBJ2-6; v_call: TRBV5-1; cdr3_aa: CASSFGRTGYSGANVLTF
clone_size: -; j_call: TRBJ1-2; v_call: TRBV12-3/TRBV12-4; cdr3_aa: CASSRTGNGFTF
clone_size: -; j_call: TRBJ1-3; v_call: TRBV12-3/TRBV12-4; cdr3_aa: CASSFLSGNTIYF
clone_size: few; j_call: TRBJ2-5; v_call: TRBV27; cdr3_aa: CASSWGNSLQETQYF
clone_size: -; j_call: TRBJ2-5; v_call: TRBV11-2; cdr3_aa: CASSLSSGGPQETQYF
clone_size: -; j_call: TRBJ2-5; v_call: TRBV23-1; cdr3_aa: CASSRLVPGQGGETQYF
clone_size: -; j_call: TRBJ2-6; v_call: TRBV4-1; cdr3_aa: CASSQHFRGRGANVLTF
clone_size: few; j_call: TRBJ1-1; v_call: TRBV5-1; cdr3_aa: CASRADMNTEAFF
clone_size: once; j_call: TRBJ2-1; v_call: TRBV27; cdr3_aa: CASSWTSVSYNEQFF
clone_size: few; j_call: TRBJ1-1; v_call: TRBV5-1; cdr3_aa: CASSFSGTENTEAFF
clone_size: -; j_call: TRBJ2-5; v_call: TRBV30; cdr3_aa: CAWSDGYQETQYF
clone_size: -; j_call: TRBJ2-1; v_call: TRBV5-6; cdr3_aa: CASSFYRGGEQFF
clone_size: few; j_call: TRBJ1-1; v_call: TRBV4-3; cdr3_aa: CASSQDPRPGTGTEAFF
clone_size: -; j_call: TRBJ2-1; v_call: TRBV7-9; cdr3_aa: CASSLMPTWSNEQFF
clone_size: -; j_call: TRBJ2-7; v_call: TRBV10-3; cdr3_aa: CAISDPTYEQYF
clone_size: -; j_call: TRBJ1-2; v_call: TRBV12-3/TRBV12-4; cdr3_aa: CASLDSSSYGYTF
clone_size: few; j_call: TRBJ1-1; v_call: TRBV12-3/TRBV12-4; cdr3_aa: CASSGGAVNTEAFF
clone_size: -; j_call: TRBJ2-7; v_call: TRBV3-1; cdr3_aa: CASSQLGGEQYF
clone_size: -; j_call: TRBJ1-1; v_call: TRBV28; cdr3_aa: CASTWGGGEGEAFF
clone_size: -; j_call: TRBJ2-2; v_call: TRBV7-2; cdr3_aa: CASSSQGGTNTGELFF
clone_size: -; j_call: TRBJ1-1; v_call: TRBV6-1; cdr3_aa: CASSEIGQGNTEAFF